These 27 T cell receptor beta chains originate from one sample sequenced in a study of cytotoxic CD8 clonotypes in ibrutinib-treated CLL. Repertoires were generated with immunoSEQ multiplex PCR, while TCRdb's copy carries only in-frame clones and drops some. The sample carries fewer than 300,000 clones, roughly 76% recorded once. Specimen: PBMCs, collected at disease progression, from a patient treated with ibrutinib. These TCRs come from a human donor with chronic lymphocytic leukemia.

This chain uses TRBV5-1 with TRBJ1-6; unclear D gene. V gave up 8 bases and J gave up 7 bases, with 13 bases separating them. The CDR3 loop spans 13 amino acids. The germline V gene has CDR1 SGHRS and CDR2 YFSETQ. The CDR3 loop reads CASMGSGNSPLHF. As DNA, the CDR3 is TGCGCCAGTATGGGCTCGGGAAATTCACCCCTCCACTTT.

This chain links TRBV19 with TRBJ2-1; the match to TRBD2 covers 10 bases. CDR1 and CDR2 from the germline V gene are LNHDA and SQIVND (reference sequence). J lost 9 bases, V lost 5 bases, and 13 bases had no gene match. The CDR3 extends over 16 amino acids. The CDR3 protein is CASSPQLAGTFSEQFF. DNA for the CDR3: TGTGCCAGTAGTCCCCAACTAGCGGGGACCTTCTCTGAGCAGTTCTTC.

The chain uses TRBV28 and TRBJ2-1, with 11 bases that match TRBD1. The CDR3 length is 13 residues. V lost 11 bases and J lost 5; bases outside the gene matches: 5. Germline V lookup: CDR1 MDHEN, CDR2 SYDVKM. The CDR3 spells CAGKDRGHNEQFF. Written as DNA, the CDR3 is TGTGCCGGGAAGGACAGGGGGCACAATGAGCAGTTCTTC. Filled out from reference TRBV28 and TRBJ2-1, the complete variable domain reads DVKVTQSSRYLVKRTGEKVFLECVQDMDHENMFWYRQDPGLGLRLIYFSYDVKMKEKGDIPEGYSVSREKKERFSLILESASTNQTSMYLCAGKDRGHNEQFFGPGTRLTVL.

The rearrangement links TRBV6-6 to TRBJ1-3; TRBD1 might be the D (6 bases). The CDR3 length is 16 residues. The V and J ends lost 0 bases and 4 bases respectively, with 13 bases between them. Germline V gives CDR1 MNHNY, CDR2 SVGAGI (reference sequence). The CDR3 region is CASSYSRGGTGNTIYF. The DNA of the CDR3 is TGTGCCAGCAGTTACTCCCGAGGGGGTACGGGAAACACCATATATTTT.

The rearrangement joins TRBV9 to TRBJ1-2, with D possibly being TRBD1 (5 bases). V shed 4 bases and J shed 1 base, with 20 bases lying between them. The germline gives CDR1 SGDLS, CDR2 YYNGEE. This CDR3 region has 17 residues. DNA for the CDR3: TGTGCCAGCAGCAGACCCGGGACGGAGAGGCTTAACTATGGCTACACCTTC. Encoded protein: CASSRPGTERLNYGYTF.

This clone appeared a few times. In DNA form, the CDR3 reads TGTGCCAGCAGCAACGGACAGGGAGACGAGCAGTACTTC. Protein sequence: CASSNGQGDEQYF. J is TRBJ2-7 and V is TRBV7-3; TRBD1 agrees at 8 bases. V dropped 5 bases and J dropped 5; count of bases not matched to a gene: 5. From germline, CDR1 is SGHTA and CDR2 FQGTGA. This CDR3 region has 13 residues. The whole variable domain, filled in from reference TRBV7-3 and TRBJ2-7, reads GAGVSQTPSNKVTEKGKYVELRCDPISGHTALYWYRQSLGQGPEFLIYFQGTGAADDSGLPNDRFFAVRPEGSVSTLKIQRTERGDSAVYLCASSNGQGDEQYFGPGTRLTVT.

This chain uses TRBV27 with TRBJ2-7, with 13 bases identical to TRBD2. The CDR3 extends over 13 amino acids. Trimming cost V 9 bases and J 2 bases; bases outside gene matches: 1. The V gene's germline CDR1 is MNHEY and CDR2 SMNVEV (reference sequence). CDR3 residues: CASGTSGTYEQYF. In DNA, the CDR3 is TGTGCCAGTGGGACTAGCGGGACCTACGAGCAGTACTTC.

The CDR3 spells CASSSKRNENTEAFF. Here the CDR3 DNA reads TGTGCCAGCAGCTCCAAAAGGAACGAGAACACTGAAGCTTTCTTT. The gene calls are TRBV5-4 and TRBJ1-1, with D hard to call. The CDR3 covers 15 residues. Trimming removed 3 bases from V and 1 base from J, with 13 bases in between. Germline loops: CDR1 SGHNT, CDR2 YYREEE (reference sequence).

This chain uses TRBV10-3 with TRBJ2-5; a possible D gene is TRBD1 (7 bases). Trimming left V 1 base short and J 4 bases short, with 10 bases between. From germline, CDR1 is ENHRY and CDR2 SYGVKD. The CDR3 is made up of 14 amino acids. CDR3: CAISEFRGVETQYF. CDR3 coding DNA: TGTGCCATCAGTGAGTTCAGGGGGGTAGAGACCCAGTACTTC.

This clone appeared a few times. V usage is TRBV6-1 and J usage is TRBJ1-5; D remains ambiguous. Germline loops: CDR1 MNHNS, CDR2 SASEGT. The CDR3 is made up of 14 amino acids. The V gene lost 8 bases and the J gene lost 6 bases, with 17 bases spanning the gap. CDR3 in amino acids: CASRERFKTQPQHF. The CDR3 bases are TGTGCCAGCCGGGAGAGATTCAAGACTCAGCCCCAGCATTTT.

The chain recombines TRBV2 with TRBJ2-7; no reliable D call. The CDR3 has 12 amino acids. CDR1 SNHLY and CDR2 FYNNEI come from the germline V gene. The V end was cut by 7 bases, the J end by 3 bases, with 10 bases between. CDR3 nucleotide sequence: TGTGCCAGCAAGGGCCTTCTCTACGAGCAGTACTTC. Protein sequence: CASKGLLYEQYF.

V and J are TRBV6-5 and TRBJ2-1, with 14 bases matching TRBD2. The V gene's germline CDR1 is MNHEY and CDR2 SVGAGI. The CDR3 length is 15 residues. Unmatched junction bases numbered 3, after V lost 6 bases and J lost 5 bases. The CDR3 is CASSRTSGGNNEQFF. The CDR3 region has the DNA TGTGCCAGCAGCAGGACTAGCGGGGGGAACAATGAGCAGTTCTTC.

The V call is TRBV5-1, the J call TRBJ2-2, with unresolved D. The V end lost 6 bases, the J end lost 3 bases, and 15 bases lay between the germline ends. The CDR3 extends over 15 amino acids. CDR1 is SGHRS, CDR2 YFSETQ, per germline. CDR3 coding DNA: TGCGCCAGCACCGTGACGACGAGACACACCGGGGAGCTGTTTTTT. Translation: CASTVTTRHTGELFF.

The chain carries TRBV4-1 and TRBJ1-2, with D perhaps TRBD1 (5 bases). Trimming left V 6 bases short and J 7 bases short, with 15 bases between. CDR3 size: 13 residues. CDR1 and CDR2 from the germline V gene are MGHRA and YSYEKL. The CDR3 here is CASSEQVWGGYTF. The CDR3 nucleotides read TGCGCCAGCAGTGAACAGGTTTGGGGTGGCTACACCTTC.

The V call is TRBV12-5, the J call TRBJ2-3; D gene unclear. Deletions cut 0 bases from V and 9 bases from J, with 16 bases between. The V gene's germline CDR1 is LGHNT and CDR2 FRNRAP. This CDR3 is built from 15 residues. The CDR3 loop reads CASGLVWPTSKTQYF. The CDR3 DNA reads as TGTGCTAGTGGTTTGGTATGGCCAACCTCGAAGACGCAGTATTTT.

The chain employs TRBV28 and TRBJ2-1; 9 nucleotides match TRBD2. V shed 3 bases and J 16 bases; nucleotides not matched to a gene: 25. The germline V gene has CDR1 MDHEN and CDR2 SYDVKM. CDR3 size: 18 residues. In DNA form, the CDR3 reads TGTGCCAGCAGTTTTTGGGGCGGGAGGGCCCCGCGCCCCTCTCCCCCCTTCTTC. It translates to CASSFWGGRAPRPSPPFF.

This chain joins TRBV6-1 and TRBJ2-7; D gene unclear. The CDR3 is made up of 14 amino acids. Looked up from germline, CDR1 is MNHNS and CDR2 is SASEGT. V was trimmed by 2 bases and J by 8 bases, leaving 16 bases between them. The CDR3 nucleotides are TGTGCCAGCAGTGAACGGCAACCTCCTACGAAGCAGTACTTC. Its translation is CASSERQPPTKQYF.

CDR3 bases: TGTGCCAGCAGTTACTCAGGACGAGGTGAAAAACTGTTTTTT. Translating it yields CASSYSGRGEKLFF. The chain joins TRBV6-6 to TRBJ1-4, with D uncertain. Trimming pared 0 bases from V and 7 bases from J, leaving 9 bases between. CDR3 length: 14 residues. Per germline, CDR1 MNHNY and CDR2 SVGAGI (reference sequence).

V is TRBV4-3 and J is TRBJ1-2, with 9 bases matching TRBD1. The CDR3 covers 16 residues. Germline V lookup: CDR1 LGHNA, CDR2 YSLEER. The V segment lost 1 base and the J segment 6 bases; nucleotides outside the gene matches: 9. CDR3 sequence reads: CASSQAPGTGWHGYTF. CDR3 DNA: TGCGCCAGCAGCCAAGCCCCTGGGACAGGGTGGCATGGCTACACCTTC.

The chain combines TRBV13 with TRBJ2-7, with 8 bases identical to TRBD1. Germline-derived CDR1 and CDR2 are PRHDT and FYEKMQ (reference sequence). CDR3 size: 15 residues. Trimming cost V 1 base and J 3 bases; bases outside gene matches: 5. The CDR3 here is CASSLAGQAYYEQYF. DNA for the CDR3: TGTGCCAGCAGCTTAGCGGGACAGGCTTACTACGAGCAGTACTTC.

As regards this clone: This CDR3 is also generated by other DNA sequences in the sample. CDR3 nucleotide sequence: TGCAGCGTGGGGCCAGCGAACACCGGGGAGCTGTTTTTT. Its translation: CSVGPANTGELFF. The V call is TRBV29-1, the J call TRBJ2-2; possible D gene TRBD1, 5 bases. Looked up from germline, CDR1 is SQVTM and CDR2 is ANQGSEA. The CDR3 has 13 residues. Trimming removed 6 bases at V and 0 bases at J, with 8 bases between.

V gene TRBV9 combines with J gene TRBJ2-3; D ambiguous. Germline V gene sequence: CDR1 SGDLS, CDR2 YYNGEE. Between the trimmed V and J ends, which lost 3 bases and 4 bases, there was a span of 15 bases. The CDR3 covers 15 residues. CDR3 coding DNA: TGTGCCAGCAGCGGAGAAAGTTTTCACCCAGATACGCAGTATTTT. Protein sequence: CASSGESFHPDTQYF. Full variable domain (outside the CDR3, taken from reference TRBV9 and TRBJ2-3): DSGVTQTPKHLITATGQRVTLRCSPRSGDLSVYWYQQSLDQGLQFLIQYYNGEERAKGNILERFSAQQFPDLHSELNLSSLELGDSALYFCASSGESFHPDTQYFGPGTRLTVL.

This clone showed up just once. This chain joins TRBV11-2 and TRBJ1-4, with D unclear. V was shortened by 1 base and J by 0 bases, with 12 bases between the two germline ends. Germline CDR1 reads SGHAT; CDR2 reads FQNNGV. CDR3 length: 17 residues. The CDR3 region has the DNA TGTGCCAGCAGCTTAGGCCCGTTTTTTGCAACTAATGAAAAACTGTTTTTT. Translating it yields CASSLGPFFATNEKLFF.

In this sample, this clone turned up a few times. CDR3 bases: TGTGCCAGCAGCTTCGACCGAGATACGCAGTATTTT. This encodes CASSFDRDTQYF. V gene TRBV7-2 combines with J gene TRBJ2-3, with D hard to call. This CDR3 comprises 12 residues. Germline values: CDR1 SGHTA, CDR2 FQGNSA. The V and J ends lost 3 bases and 5 bases respectively, with 6 bases between them.

The V and J genes are TRBV6-6 and TRBJ2-7; 10 bases fit TRBD2. J was trimmed by 2 bases and V by 6 bases; bases with no gene match: 7. CDR3 length: 15 amino acids. CDR1 MNHNY and CDR2 SVGAGI come from the germline V gene (reference sequence). The CDR3 spells CASSLAGGATYEQYF. The CDR3 DNA reads TGTGCCAGCAGCTTAGCGGGGGGCGCCACCTACGAGCAGTACTTC.

The rearrangement uses TRBV2 and TRBJ2-2; D gene unclear. The CDR3 contains 15 residues. The germline CDR1 and CDR2 sequences are SNHLY and FYNNEI. Trimming stripped 3 bases from V and 8 bases from J, with 16 bases between. The CDR3 DNA follows: TGTGCCAGCAGTGATGACCTCCTAATGGTAGGGGAGCTGTTTTTT. This gives the protein CASSDDLLMVGELFF.

The chain combines TRBV7-9 with TRBJ1-4; 7 bases align to TRBD1. With V trimmed by 5 bases and J by 8 bases, 8 bases remained unmatched. The CDR3 is 14 residues long. Germline CDR1 SEHNR, CDR2 FQNEAQ (reference sequence). CDR3 coding DNA: TGTGCCAGCAGCCCCTCCGGGACAGAAGAAAAACTGTTTTTT. It specifies CASSPSGTEEKLFF.